The table lists the clone carrying this T cell receptor (beta chain) with a few counts. The data originate from a study of OX40 agonist ivuxolimab in advanced cancers. Only in-frame clones appear in the TCRdb table, and some are missing; sequencing was by immunoSEQ multiplex PCR. The table shows around 80,000 clones, with around 92% occurring only once. The CDR3 is made up of 16 amino acids. CDR1 is SNHLY, CDR2 FYNNEI, per germline. Trimming shortened V by 5 bases and J by 5 bases, and 21 bases separated the two germline ends. Sequencing was performed on CD4+ or CD8+ T cells sorted from blood, taken in a trial of the OX40 agonist ivuxolimab. This TCR came from an adult with an advanced solid tumor such as melanoma, head and neck, liver or kidney cancer. V gene TRBV2 combines with J gene TRBJ1-1, with D maybe TRBD1 (6 bases). CDR3: CASSSVARGFATEAFF. The CDR3 nucleotides read TGTGCCAGCAGTAGTGTCGCCAGGGGTTTTGCTACTGAAGCTTTCTTT. The variable domain in full, completed from reference TRBV2 and TRBJ1-1, reads EPEVTQTPSHQVTQMGQEVILRCVPISNHLYFYWYRQILGQKVEFLVSFYNNEISEKSEIFDDQFSVERPDGSNFTLKIRSTKLEDSAMYFCASSSVARGFATEAFFGQGTRLTVV.